This T cell receptor (beta chain) was obtained from a study of blood T cell repertoires in COVID-19. Looking at the study overall: Nucleic acid was either cDNA or gDNA, and it came from T cells, B-cell-depleted T cells, or PBMCs.

Per the original methods: Reference gene primer amplification yielded estimated nucleated cell counts. Measured with immunoSEQ multiplex PCR; TCRdb has only the in-frame clones, and not every one. Clone size and the V and J calls come from that table; the DNA yielded D and trimming. Of roughly 6,400 clones detected, roughly 84% appear once; the ten largest clones hold under 15%. This CDR3 comprises 19 residues. The germline CDR1 and CDR2 sequences are SGHDT and YYEEEE. V lost 2 bases to trimming and J lost 6 bases; unmatched junction nucleotides: 17. The chain carries TRBV5-6 and TRBJ2-2, with 9 nucleotides matching TRBD1. Sequenced sample: peripheral blood. The sequence derives from a human donor with active COVID-19. The donor label of this sample is uncertain. The CDR3 nucleotides read TGTGCCAGCAGCTTTCAGACGGACCCCCGGACAGGGGCGTCCGGGGAGCTGTTTTTT. Amino acid sequence: CASSFQTDPRTGASGELFF.